The 2 T cell receptor beta chains given below trace back to one sample, sequenced in a study of identical twins' blood T cells. TCRdb independently ran MiXCR on the 5' RACE reads; one entry per CDR3 protein. Of a few hundred thousand distinct CDR3 sequences listed, roughly 28% are singletons. The sample comprised PBMCs. The source of these receptors is a woman between 18 and 49 years old in good health.

This clonotype was counted ten times or more. The V call is TRBV20-1, the J call TRBJ2-3; 8 bases fit TRBD2. This CDR3 region has 15 residues. Germline-derived CDR1 and CDR2 are DFQATT and SNEGSKA (reference sequence). V shed 5 bases, J shed 0 bases, and the junction held 7 bases outside the gene matches. CDR3 sequence: CSAYPSGSSTDTQYF. The CDR3 DNA sequence: TGCAGTGCTTACCCTAGCGGGTCTAGCACAGATACGCAGTATTTT.

This clonotype was recorded once. The rearrangement uses TRBV29-1 and TRBJ1-5, with 8 bases fitting TRBD1. The trim removed 7 bases at V and 0 bases at J, leaving 5 bases unmatched. CDR1 SQVTM and CDR2 ANQGSEA come from the germline V gene. The CDR3 has 14 amino acids. CDR3 loop: CSAVGTGSNQPQHF. DNA for the CDR3: TGCAGCGCTGTAGGGACAGGTAGCAATCAGCCCCAGCATTTT.